This TCR beta chain was sequenced in a study of control samples from healthy donors and cancer patients. This clone was observed a handful of times. Germline loops: CDR1 SEHNR, CDR2 FQNEAQ (reference sequence). The CDR3 consists of 15 residues. Trimming cost V 4 bases and J 1 base; bases outside gene matches: 4. Sequenced by immunoSEQ multiplex PCR; TCRdb stores in-frame clones only, minus some. The data contain over 100,000 clones, around 92% of them singletons. The chain uses TRBV7-9 and TRBJ2-3; 8 bases fit TRBD1. What was sequenced was blood. The source is a woman between 45 and 65 years old in good health. CDR3 nucleotide sequence: TGTGCCAGCAGCTCCGAGACAGGGGGCACAGATACGCAGTATTTT. It codes for CASSSETGGTDTQYF.